This T cell receptor beta chain was found in a study of OX40 agonist ivuxolimab in advanced cancers. Across the study: Hepatocellular carcinoma, melanoma, renal cell or head and neck cancer was diagnosed in the dose-escalation patients.

Trimming pared 5 bases from V and 3 bases from J, leaving 17 bases between. Germline CDR1 reads MDHEN; CDR2 reads SYDVKM. The CDR3 length is 16 residues. Libraries were prepared by immunoSEQ multiplex PCR; TCRdb keeps only in-frame clonotypes and omits some of them. The sample carries about 45,000 clones, around 80% recorded once. This clone was detected only once. This specimen consisted of CD4+ or CD8+ T cells sorted from blood, obtained in a trial of the OX40 agonist ivuxolimab. This receptor was identified in an adult with an advanced solid tumor such as melanoma, head and neck, liver or kidney cancer. V and J are TRBV28 and TRBJ1-5, with D possibly TRBD1 on 5 matching bases. The CDR3 is CASSPTSGGYNQPQHF. CDR3 bases: TGTGCCAGCAGTCCTACCAGCGGGGGGTACAATCAGCCCCAGCATTTT.